This T cell receptor beta chain was sequenced during a study of blood T cell repertoires in COVID-19. Study overall: Samples came from the United States, Italy and Spain, spanning acute and convalescent COVID-19. Sources were T cells, B-cell-depleted T cells, or PBMCs; the material itself was cDNA or gDNA.

V lost 6 bases and J lost 4, with 18 bases in between. The CDR3 runs 15 residues. Looked up from germline, CDR1 is MNHEY and CDR2 is SVGAGI. Original methodology: For nucleated cells, counts were estimated from reference gene primer amplification. Using immunoSEQ multiplex PCR, the repertoire was profiled, and TCRdb retains in-frame clones only, with some absent. V and J calls and clone size follow that table, whereas D and trimming were derived from the DNA. The data contain around 290,000 clones, approximately 90% of them seen just once; the ten biggest clones take up 2.2%. Seattle-derived patients entered the study during active infection and were followed longitudinally.

This chain links TRBV6-5 with TRBJ1-2; D not certain. Specimen: peripheral blood. The TCR originated in a woman aged 25 to 39 with COVID-19, enrolled during active disease. The CDR3 DNA follows: TGTGCCAGCAGCCCCGGGTTTTCCGGAGGCTATGGCTACACCTTC. As protein: CASSPGFSGGYGYTF.